This T cell receptor beta chain was sequenced for a study of cytomegalovirus exposure and HLA in healthy donors. Both 60 Vbeta primers and 13 Jbeta primers went into the PCR. Here immunoSEQ multiplex PCR was the method, and the copy in TCRdb shows in-frame clones only, minus some. The sample records 150,000 to 200,000 clones, approximately 80% being singletons. Whole-study results and caveats: Later analysis identified several of the most significant clusters that appeared linked to common viral pathogens. TCR beta sequences reportedly predicted most subjects' HLA-A and HLA-B alleles accurately. No immune exposure information besides CMV serostatus was available. A later analysis found most CMV-associated TCR beta chains apparently HLA-restricted.

With regard to this clone: Its cognate antigen is unknown.

The CDR3 runs 11 residues. Germline values: CDR1 MNHNY, CDR2 SVGAGI (reference sequence). Trimming pared 11 bases from V and 7 bases from J, leaving 15 bases between. Sequenced input: PBMCs. This receptor was obtained from a woman in her forties or fifties in good health and CMV-seronegative. This chain uses TRBV6-6 with TRBJ2-7; tentative D call: TRBD1 (5 bases). The CDR3 bases are TGTGCCGCCCAATACCAGGGAGAGCAGTACTTC. It specifies CAAQYQGEQYF.